Given below is one T cell receptor beta chain in context. The data were obtained in a study of blood T cell repertoires in COVID-19. Overall study context: Sources were T cells, B-cell-depleted T cells, or PBMCs; the material itself was cDNA or gDNA.

CDR1 and CDR2 from the germline V gene are SGHRS and YFSETQ. V was cut by 0 bases and J by 7 bases, with 10 bases left in between. The CDR3 is 14 residues long. Some clones are missing from TCRdb's copy, which holds only in-frame ones; the method was immunoSEQ multiplex PCR. The sample carries around 130,000 clones, around four fifths recorded once. The specimen sequenced was peripheral blood. The receptor's source is a human donor in a cohort sampled during active COVID-19. The chain couples TRBV5-1 to TRBJ1-4; D is uncertain. DNA for the CDR3: TGCGCCAGCAGCTTGGTCTTAGGAGGTGAAAAACTGTTTTTT. Translating it yields CASSLVLGGEKLFF.